This T cell receptor (beta chain) comes out of a study of metastatic and nonmetastatic thyroid tumors. Study as a whole: Across peripheral blood and tumor or nodule tissue samples taken from malignant and benign thyroid patients, the repertoires were compared with one another.

Every patient underwent thyroid surgery untreated. General study results and limits: Significantly higher TCR beta diversity was reportedly seen in malignant thyroid tumors than benign nodules, in blood and tumor.

About this clone: Its antigen is not known.

Methods used by the authors: Clinicopathological groups differed in CDR3, with these differences serving to build a distant-metastasis classifier for papillary thyroid cancer. TCRdb re-analyzed the PCR reads through MiXCR. These V and J calls derive from TCRdb rather than the authors' analysis. The repertoire holds about 4,100 clones, 30% to 40% seen once, with roughly 28% in the top ten. The specimen sequenced was adjacent normal tissue. The origin of this receptor is a male donor with papillary thyroid cancer or a benign thyroid nodule (not recorded which). Some clones in this sample may be carry-over from other donors' samples.

The CDR3: CATQDRANTEAFF. The CDR3 DNA sequence: TGTGCCACCCAAGACAGGGCCAACACTGAAGCTTTCTTT. This chain joins TRBV15 and TRBJ1-1; TRBD1 agrees at 7 bases. Trimming took 8 bases from V and 2 from J; bases not matched to a gene: 5. There are 13 residues in the CDR3. Germline lookup yields CDR1 LNHNV and CDR2 YYDKDF (reference sequence). Full variable domain (remainder filled in from reference TRBV15 and TRBJ1-1): DAMVIQNPRYQVTQFGKPVTLSCSQTLNHNVMYWYQQKSSQAPKLLFHYYDKDFNNEADTPDNFQSRRPNTSFCFLDIRSPGLGDTAMYLCATQDRANTEAFFGQGTRLTVV.